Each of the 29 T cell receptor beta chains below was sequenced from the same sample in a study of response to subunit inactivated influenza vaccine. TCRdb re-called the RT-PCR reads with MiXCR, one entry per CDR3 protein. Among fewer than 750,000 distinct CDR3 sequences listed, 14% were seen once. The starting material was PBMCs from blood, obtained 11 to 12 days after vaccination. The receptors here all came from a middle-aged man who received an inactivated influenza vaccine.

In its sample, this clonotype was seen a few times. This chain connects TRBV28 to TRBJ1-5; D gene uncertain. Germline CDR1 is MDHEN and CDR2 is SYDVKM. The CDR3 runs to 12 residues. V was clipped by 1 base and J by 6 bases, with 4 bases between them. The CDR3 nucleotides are TGTGCCAGCAGTTTATACAGTCAGCCCCAGCATTTT. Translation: CASSLYSQPQHF.

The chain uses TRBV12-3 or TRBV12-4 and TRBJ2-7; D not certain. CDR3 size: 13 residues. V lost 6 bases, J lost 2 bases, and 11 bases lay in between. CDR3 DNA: TGTGCCAGCAGCGTAGTGGGGACCTACGAGCAGTACTTC. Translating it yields CASSVVGTYEQYF.

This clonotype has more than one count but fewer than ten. CDR3 loop: CASSLGQQGGYEQYF. The CDR3 DNA is TGTGCCAGCAGCTTAGGCCAGCAGGGAGGGTACGAGCAGTACTTC. The rearrangement uses TRBV7-8 and TRBJ2-7; TRBD2 aligns across 7 bases. CDR1 is SGHVS and CDR2 is FQNEAQ in the germline V gene. The CDR3 covers 15 residues. Trimming took 1 base from V and 4 from J; bases not matched to a gene: 7.

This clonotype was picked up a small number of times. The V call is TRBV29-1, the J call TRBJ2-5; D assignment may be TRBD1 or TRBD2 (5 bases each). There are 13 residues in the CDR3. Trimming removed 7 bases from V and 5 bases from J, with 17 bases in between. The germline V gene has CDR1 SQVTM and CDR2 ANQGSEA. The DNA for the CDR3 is TGCAGCGGTCTGGACGGGACCTGGGAGACCCAGTACTTC. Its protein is CSGLDGTWETQYF. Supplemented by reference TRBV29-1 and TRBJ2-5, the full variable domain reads SAVISQKPSRDICQRGTSLTIQCQVDSQVTMMFWYRQQPGQSLTLIATANQGSEATYESGFVIDKFPISRPNLTFSTLTVSNMSPEDSSIYLCSGLDGTWETQYFGPGTRLLVL.

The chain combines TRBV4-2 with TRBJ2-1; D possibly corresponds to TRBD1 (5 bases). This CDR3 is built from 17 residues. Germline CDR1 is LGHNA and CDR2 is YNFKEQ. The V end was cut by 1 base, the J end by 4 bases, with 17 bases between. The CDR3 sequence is CASSQARGGSRYNEQFF. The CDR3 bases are TGTGCCAGCAGCCAAGCAAGGGGTGGCAGCAGATACAATGAGCAGTTCTTC.

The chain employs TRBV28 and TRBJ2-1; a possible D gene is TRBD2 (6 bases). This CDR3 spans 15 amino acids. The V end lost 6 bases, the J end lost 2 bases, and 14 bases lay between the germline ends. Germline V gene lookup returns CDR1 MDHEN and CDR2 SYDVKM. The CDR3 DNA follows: TGTGCCAGCAGCCCCGGAGGGCCTACCTACAATGAGCAGTTCTTC. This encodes CASSPGGPTYNEQFF.

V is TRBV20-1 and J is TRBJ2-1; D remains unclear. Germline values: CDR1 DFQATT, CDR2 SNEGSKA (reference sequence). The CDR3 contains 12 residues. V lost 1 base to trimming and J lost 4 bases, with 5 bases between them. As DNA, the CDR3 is TGCAGTGCTAGAGTAGGTTACAATGAGCAGTTCTTC. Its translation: CSARVGYNEQFF.

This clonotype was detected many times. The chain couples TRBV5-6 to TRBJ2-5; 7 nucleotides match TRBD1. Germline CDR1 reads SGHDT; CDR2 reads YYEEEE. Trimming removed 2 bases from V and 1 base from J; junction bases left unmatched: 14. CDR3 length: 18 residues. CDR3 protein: CASSFEVSWTGLQETQYF. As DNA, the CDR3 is TGTGCCAGCAGCTTTGAGGTCAGTTGGACAGGCCTCCAAGAGACCCAGTACTTC.

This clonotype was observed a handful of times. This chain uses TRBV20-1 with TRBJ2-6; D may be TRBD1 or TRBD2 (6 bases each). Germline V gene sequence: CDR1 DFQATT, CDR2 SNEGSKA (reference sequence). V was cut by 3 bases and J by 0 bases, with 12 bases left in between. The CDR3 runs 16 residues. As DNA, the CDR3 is TGCAGTGCTAGGACGGGGGCTCTCTCTGGGGCCAACGTCCTGACTTTC. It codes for CSARTGALSGANVLTF.

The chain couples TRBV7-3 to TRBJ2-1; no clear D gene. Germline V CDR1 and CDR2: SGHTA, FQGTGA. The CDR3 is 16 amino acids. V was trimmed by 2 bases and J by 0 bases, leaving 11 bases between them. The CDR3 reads CASSLAQTRSYNEQFF. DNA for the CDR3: TGTGCCAGCAGCTTAGCGCAGACTCGCTCCTACAATGAGCAGTTCTTC. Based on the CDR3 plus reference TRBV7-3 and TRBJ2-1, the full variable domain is GAGVSQTPSNKVTEKGKYVELRCDPISGHTALYWYRQSLGQGPEFLIYFQGTGAADDSGLPNDRFFAVRPEGSVSTLKIQRTERGDSAVYLCASSLAQTRSYNEQFFGPGTRLTVL.

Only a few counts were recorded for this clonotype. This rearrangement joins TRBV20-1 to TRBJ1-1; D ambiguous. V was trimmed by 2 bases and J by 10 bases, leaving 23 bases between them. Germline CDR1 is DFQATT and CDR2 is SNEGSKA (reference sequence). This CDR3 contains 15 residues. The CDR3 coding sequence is TGCAGTGCTAGATATCGGGGAGCTACCCAAACCGGAGCTTTCTTT. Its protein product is CSARYRGATQTGAFF.

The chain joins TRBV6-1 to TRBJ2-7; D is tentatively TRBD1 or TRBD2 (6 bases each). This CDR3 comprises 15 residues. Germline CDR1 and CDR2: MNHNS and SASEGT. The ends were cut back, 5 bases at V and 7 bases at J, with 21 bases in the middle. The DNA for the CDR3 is TGTGCCAGCAGTCCGCTCGCTGGGGGGCTGGGGGAGCAGTACTTC. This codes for CASSPLAGGLGEQYF.

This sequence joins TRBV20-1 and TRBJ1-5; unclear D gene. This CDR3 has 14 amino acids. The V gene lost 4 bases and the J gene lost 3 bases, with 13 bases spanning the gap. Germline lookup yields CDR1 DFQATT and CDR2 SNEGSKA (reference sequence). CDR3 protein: CSAKPRAYNQPQHF. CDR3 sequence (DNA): TGCAGTGCTAAACCAAGGGCATACAATCAGCCCCAGCATTTT.

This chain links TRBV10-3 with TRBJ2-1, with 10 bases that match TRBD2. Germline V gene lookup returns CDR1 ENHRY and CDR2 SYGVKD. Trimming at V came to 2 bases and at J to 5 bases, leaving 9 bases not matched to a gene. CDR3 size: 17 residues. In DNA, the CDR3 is TGTGCCATCAGTGAGCGGGCGCTAGCGGGAGCTCACAATGAGCAGTTCTTC. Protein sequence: CAISERALAGAHNEQFF.

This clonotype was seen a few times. Here the CDR3 DNA reads TGCGCCAGCAGCCAAGATTACCGCAGGACTAATGAAAAACTGTTTTTT. It specifies CASSQDYRRTNEKLFF. J is TRBJ1-4 and V is TRBV4-1; D is undetermined. The CDR3 is made up of 16 amino acids. V lost 0 bases and J 2 bases, leaving 10 bases between the germline ends. Germline CDR1 reads MGHRA; CDR2 reads YSYEKL.

The CDR3 region has the DNA TGTGCCAGCAGACAACCAGGGGCGTGGGGGAACTATGGCTACACCTTC. It translates to CASRQPGAWGNYGYTF. The V call is TRBV7-2, the J call TRBJ1-2, with TRBD1 as a possible D gene (6 bases). Trimming left V 6 bases short and J 2 bases short, with 19 bases between. The germline V gene encodes CDR1 SGHTA and CDR2 FQGNSA. The CDR3 is made up of 16 amino acids.

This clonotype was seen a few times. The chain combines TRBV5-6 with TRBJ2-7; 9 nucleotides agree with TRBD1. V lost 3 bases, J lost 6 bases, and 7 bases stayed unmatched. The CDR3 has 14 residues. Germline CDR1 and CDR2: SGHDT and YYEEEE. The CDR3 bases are TGTGCCAGCAGCTCGCCCGGACAGGGGAGCGAGCAGTACTTC. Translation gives CASSSPGQGSEQYF.

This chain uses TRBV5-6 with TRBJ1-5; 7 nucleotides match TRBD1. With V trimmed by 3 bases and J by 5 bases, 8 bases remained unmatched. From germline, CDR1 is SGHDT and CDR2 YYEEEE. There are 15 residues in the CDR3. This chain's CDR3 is CASSYTGQLDQPQHF. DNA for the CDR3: TGTGCCAGCAGCTATACGGGACAGCTCGATCAGCCCCAGCATTTT.

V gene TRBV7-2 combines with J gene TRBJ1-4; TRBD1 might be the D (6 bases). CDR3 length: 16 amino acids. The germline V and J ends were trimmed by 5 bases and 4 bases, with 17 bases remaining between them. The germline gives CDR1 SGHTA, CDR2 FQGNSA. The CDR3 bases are TGTGCCAGCAGCCCCGATGGGACACTCCTTAATGAAAAACTGTTTTTT. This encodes CASSPDGTLLNEKLFF.

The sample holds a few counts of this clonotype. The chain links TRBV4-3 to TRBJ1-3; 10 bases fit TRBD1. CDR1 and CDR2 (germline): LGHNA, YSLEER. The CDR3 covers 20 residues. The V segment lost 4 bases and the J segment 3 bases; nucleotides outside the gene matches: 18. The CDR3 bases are TGCGCCAGCAGCCGAGTGATCCGGGACAGGGGCGCTGATTATGGAAACACCATATATTTT. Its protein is CASSRVIRDRGADYGNTIYF.

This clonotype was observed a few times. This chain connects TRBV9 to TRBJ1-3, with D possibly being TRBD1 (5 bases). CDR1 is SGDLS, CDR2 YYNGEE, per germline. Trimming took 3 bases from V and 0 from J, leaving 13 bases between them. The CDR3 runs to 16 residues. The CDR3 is CASSAGLLSSGNTIYF. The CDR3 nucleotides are TGTGCCAGCAGCGCGGGACTGTTGAGCTCTGGAAACACCATATATTTT.

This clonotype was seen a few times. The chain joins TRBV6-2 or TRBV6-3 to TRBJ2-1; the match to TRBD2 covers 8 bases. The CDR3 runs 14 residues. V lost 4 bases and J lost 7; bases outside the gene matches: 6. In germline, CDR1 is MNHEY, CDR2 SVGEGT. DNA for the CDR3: TGTGCCAGCAGTTCCGGGACTAGAATGAATGAGCAGTTCTTC. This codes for CASSSGTRMNEQFF.

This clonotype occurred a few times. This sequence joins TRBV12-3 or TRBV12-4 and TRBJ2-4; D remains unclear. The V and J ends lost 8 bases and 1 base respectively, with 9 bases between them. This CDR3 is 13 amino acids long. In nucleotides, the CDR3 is TGTGCCAGCGGAGATTGGGCCAAAAACATTCAGTACTTC. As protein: CASGDWAKNIQYF.

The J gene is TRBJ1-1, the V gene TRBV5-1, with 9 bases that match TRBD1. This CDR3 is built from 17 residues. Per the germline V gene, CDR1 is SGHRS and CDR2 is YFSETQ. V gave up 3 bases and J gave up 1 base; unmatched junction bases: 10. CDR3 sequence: CASSSVVQGAKNTEAFF. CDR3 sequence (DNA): TGCGCCAGCAGCTCGGTGGTACAGGGGGCTAAGAACACTGAAGCTTTCTTT. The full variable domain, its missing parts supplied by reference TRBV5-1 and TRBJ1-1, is KAGVTQTPRYLIKTRGQQVTLSCSPISGHRSVSWYQQTPGQGLQFLFEYFSETQRNKGNFPGRFSGRQFSNSRSEMNVSTLELGDSALYLCASSSVVQGAKNTEAFFGQGTRLTVV.

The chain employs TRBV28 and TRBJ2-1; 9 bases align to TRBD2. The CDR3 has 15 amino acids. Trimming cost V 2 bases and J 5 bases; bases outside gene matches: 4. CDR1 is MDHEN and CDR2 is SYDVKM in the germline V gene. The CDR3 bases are TGTGCCAGCAGTTTAATGCGGGGGGGGGACAATGAGCAGTTCTTC. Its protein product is CASSLMRGGDNEQFF.

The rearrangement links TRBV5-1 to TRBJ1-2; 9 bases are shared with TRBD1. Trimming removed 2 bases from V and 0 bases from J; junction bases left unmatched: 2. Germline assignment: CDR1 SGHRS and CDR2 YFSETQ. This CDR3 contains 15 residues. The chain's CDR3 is CASSLRTGANYGYTF. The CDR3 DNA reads TGCGCCAGCAGCTTACGGACAGGGGCTAACTATGGCTACACCTTC.

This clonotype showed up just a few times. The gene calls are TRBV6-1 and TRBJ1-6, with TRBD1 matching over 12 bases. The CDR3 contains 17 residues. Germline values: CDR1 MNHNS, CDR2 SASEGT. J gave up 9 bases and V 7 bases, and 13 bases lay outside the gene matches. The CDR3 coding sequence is TGTGCCAGCAAGGCGGGACAGGGGGCAATCATTTCTTCACCCCTCCACTTT. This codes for CASKAGQGAIISSPLHF.

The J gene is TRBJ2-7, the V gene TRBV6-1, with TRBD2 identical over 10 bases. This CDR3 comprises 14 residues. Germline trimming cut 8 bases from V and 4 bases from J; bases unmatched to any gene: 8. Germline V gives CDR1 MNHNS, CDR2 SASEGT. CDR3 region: CASGLAGVKYEQYF. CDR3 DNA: TGTGCCAGCGGGCTAGCGGGAGTAAAGTACGAGCAGTACTTC.

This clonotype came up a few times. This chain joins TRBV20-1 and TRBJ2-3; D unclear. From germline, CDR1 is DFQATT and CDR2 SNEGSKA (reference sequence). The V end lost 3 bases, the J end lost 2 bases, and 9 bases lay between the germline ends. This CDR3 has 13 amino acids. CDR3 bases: TGCAGTGCTAGGAACGCCACCACAGATACGCAGTATTTT. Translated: CSARNATTDTQYF.